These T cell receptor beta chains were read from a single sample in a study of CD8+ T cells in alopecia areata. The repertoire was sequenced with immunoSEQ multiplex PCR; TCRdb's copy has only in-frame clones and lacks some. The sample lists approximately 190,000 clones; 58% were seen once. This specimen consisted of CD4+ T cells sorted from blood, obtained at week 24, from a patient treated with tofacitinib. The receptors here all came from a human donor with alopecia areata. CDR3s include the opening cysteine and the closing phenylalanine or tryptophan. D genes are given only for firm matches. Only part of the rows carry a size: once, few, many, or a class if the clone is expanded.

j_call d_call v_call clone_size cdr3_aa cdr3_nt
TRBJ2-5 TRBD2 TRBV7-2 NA CASSSLAGNQETQYF TGTGCCAGCAGCTCACTAGCGGGGAACCAAGAGACCCAGTACTTC
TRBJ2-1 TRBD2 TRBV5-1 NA CASSTRTSGGYNEQFF TGCGCCAGCAGCACCCGGACTAGCGGGGGATACAATGAGCAGTTCTTC
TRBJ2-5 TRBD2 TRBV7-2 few CASSAGIAGGETQYF TGTGCCAGCAGCGCCGGCATAGCGGGGGGAGAGACCCAGTACTTC
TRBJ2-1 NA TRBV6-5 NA CASSGPGRHNEQFF TGTGCCAGCAGCGGACCCGGACGCCACAATGAGCAGTTCTTC
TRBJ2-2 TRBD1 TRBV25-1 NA CASAPLGTGNTGELFF TGTGCCAGCGCCCCCCTTGGGACAGGGAACACCGGGGAGCTGTTTTTT
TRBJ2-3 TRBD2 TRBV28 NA CASSRITSGPTDTQYF TGTGCCAGCAGTCGTATAACTAGCGGTCCCACAGATACGCAGTATTTT
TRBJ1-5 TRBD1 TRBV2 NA CASSGTGDSNQPQHF TGTGCCAGCAGTGGGACAGGGGATAGCAATCAGCCCCAGCATTTT
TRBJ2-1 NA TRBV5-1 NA CASSLAQGHEQFF TGCGCCAGCAGCTTGGCCCAAGGCCATGAGCAGTTCTTC
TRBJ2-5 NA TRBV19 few CASSVSGPGAETQYF TGTGCCAGTAGTGTTTCGGGCCCAGGCGCGGAGACCCAGTACTTC
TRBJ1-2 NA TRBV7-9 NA CASRNLLGNYGYTF TGTGCCAGCAGAAACCTACTCGGGAACTATGGCTACACCTTC
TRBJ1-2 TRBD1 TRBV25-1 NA CASSRTGGGYTF TGTGCCAGCAGCCGGACAGGGGGTGGCTACACCTTC
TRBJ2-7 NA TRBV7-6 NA CASSLSSTVSSYEQYF TGTGCCAGCAGCCTATCGAGCACCGTAAGCTCCTACGAGCAGTACTTC
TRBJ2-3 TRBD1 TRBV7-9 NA CASSHTGGDTQYF TGTGCCAGCAGCCATACAGGGGGTGATACGCAGTATTTT
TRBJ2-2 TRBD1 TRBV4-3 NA CASRGPSVELFF TGCGCCAGTAGGGGGCCCAGCGTGGAGCTGTTTTTT
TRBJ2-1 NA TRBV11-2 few CASSLGSGGNEQFF TGTGCCAGCAGCTTAGGCTCCGGGGGCAATGAGCAGTTCTTC
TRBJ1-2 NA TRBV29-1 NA CSVEDLLTPESHYGYTF TGCAGCGTTGAAGATCTTCTGACCCCGGAGTCGCACTATGGCTACACCTTC
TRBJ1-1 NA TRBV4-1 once CASSQDPGEAFF TGCGCCAGCAGCCAAGACCCAGGGGAAGCTTTCTTT
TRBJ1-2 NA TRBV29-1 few CSVRRDTDYGYTF TGCAGCGTGCGCCGGGACACTGATTATGGCTACACCTTC
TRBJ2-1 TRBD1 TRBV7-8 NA CASSGQGENEQFF TGTGCCAGCAGCGGACAGGGGGAGAATGAGCAGTTCTTC
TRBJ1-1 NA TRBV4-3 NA CASSQEGSTEAFF TGCGCCAGCAGCCAAGAGGGGAGTACTGAAGCTTTCTTT
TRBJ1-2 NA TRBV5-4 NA CASSFDGNYGYTF TGTGCCAGCAGCTTCGACGGCAACTATGGCTACACCTTC
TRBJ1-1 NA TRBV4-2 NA CASRLEGVKAFF TGTGCCAGCAGGCTAGAGGGTGTAAAAGCTTTCTTT
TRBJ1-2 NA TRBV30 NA CAFEGVSDYGYTF TGTGCCTTTGAGGGCGTCTCGGACTATGGCTACACCTTC
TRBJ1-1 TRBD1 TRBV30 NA CAWSPKLTGTENTEAFF TGTGCCTGGAGCCCCAAGTTGACCGGGACAGAGAACACTGAAGCTTTCTTT
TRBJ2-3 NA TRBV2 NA CASRARDSSTDTQYF TGTGCCAGCAGGGCGAGGGACTCCAGCACAGATACGCAGTATTTT
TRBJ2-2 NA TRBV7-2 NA CASSRGAGELFF TGTGCCAGCAGCCGGGGAGCCGGGGAGCTGTTTTTT
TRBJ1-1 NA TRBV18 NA CASSPTGKGDTEAFF TGTGCCAGCTCACCCACAGGGAAGGGGGACACTGAAGCTTTCTTT
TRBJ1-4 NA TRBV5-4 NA CASSPTSGPDEKLFF TGTGCCAGCAGCCCAACGTCAGGCCCCGATGAAAAACTGTTTTTT
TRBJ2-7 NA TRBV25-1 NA CASSDRYEQYF TGTGCCAGCAGTGATCGCTACGAGCAGTACTTC
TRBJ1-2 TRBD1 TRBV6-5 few CASRRGQGSVTF TGTGCCAGCAGACGGGGACAGGGATCCGTCACCTTC
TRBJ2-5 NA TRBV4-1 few CASSPLPGAYQETQYF TGCGCCAGCAGCCCCCTCCCGGGGGCGTACCAAGAGACCCAGTACTTC
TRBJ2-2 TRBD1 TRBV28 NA CASSERQGDTGELFF TGTGCCAGCAGCGAACGACAGGGGGACACCGGGGAGCTGTTTTTT
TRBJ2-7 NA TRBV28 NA CASSRGGRYEQYF TGTGCCAGCAGTCGTGGGGGCCGATACGAGCAGTACTTC
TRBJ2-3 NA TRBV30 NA CAWRRVGQITDTQYF TGTGCCTGGAGAAGAGTCGGACAGATCACAGATACGCAGTATTTT
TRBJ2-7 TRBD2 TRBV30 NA CAWSTSGHEQYF TGTGCCTGGAGTACTAGCGGCCACGAGCAGTACTTC
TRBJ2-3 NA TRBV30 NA CAWSVQRWDTQYF TGTGCCTGGAGTGTACAACGGTGGGATACGCAGTATTTT
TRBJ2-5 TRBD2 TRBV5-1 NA CASSLGLAGPETQYF TGCGCCAGCAGCTTGGGACTAGCGGGGCCAGAGACCCAGTACTTC
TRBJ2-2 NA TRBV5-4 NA CASSLGMREAGELFF TGTGCCAGCAGCTTGGGTATGCGGGAAGCCGGGGAGCTGTTTTTT
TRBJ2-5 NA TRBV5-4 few CASSLVGSQETQYF TGTGCCAGCAGCTTGGTGGGGTCACAAGAGACCCAGTACTTC
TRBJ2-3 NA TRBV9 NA CASSNEDTQYF TGTGCCAGCAGCAACGAAGATACGCAGTATTTT
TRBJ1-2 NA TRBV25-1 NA CASKGDGYTF TGTGCCAGCAAGGGGGATGGCTACACCTTC
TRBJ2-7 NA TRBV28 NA CASTSGTYEQYF TGTGCCAGCACTTCCGGGACATACGAGCAGTACTTC
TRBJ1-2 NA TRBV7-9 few CASSLDSGAAGYTF TGTGCCAGCAGCTTAGATTCTGGGGCGGCTGGCTACACCTTC
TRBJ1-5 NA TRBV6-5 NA CASSYLSDSNQPQHF TGTGCCAGCAGTTACTTGTCGGATAGCAATCAGCCCCAGCATTTT
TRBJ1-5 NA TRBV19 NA CASSISGGGNQPQHF TGTGCCAGTAGTATAAGTGGGGGGGGCAATCAGCCCCAGCATTTT
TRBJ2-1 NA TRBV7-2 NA CASSLGGLGNEQFF TGTGCCAGCAGCTTAGGTGGCTTGGGCAATGAGCAGTTCTTC
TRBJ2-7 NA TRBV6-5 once CASSSTQSYEQYF TGTGCCAGCAGTTCTACTCAATCCTACGAGCAGTACTTC
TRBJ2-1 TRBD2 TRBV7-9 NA CASSGRSGISHEQFF TGTGCCAGCAGCGGACGTAGCGGGATTTCCCATGAGCAGTTCTTC
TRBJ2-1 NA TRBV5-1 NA CASSSGLTSYNEQFF TGCGCCAGCAGCTCGGGCCTGACCTCCTACAATGAGCAGTTCTTC
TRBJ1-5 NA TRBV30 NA CAWSSGAQPQHF TGTGCCTGGAGTTCAGGGGCACAGCCCCAGCATTTT
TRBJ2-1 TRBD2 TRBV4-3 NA CASSQDYGGRRGNEQFF TGCGCCAGCAGCCAAGATTACGGGGGGAGGAGGGGCAATGAGCAGTTCTTC
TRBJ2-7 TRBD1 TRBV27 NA CASSEDRSTYEQYF TGTGCCAGCAGTGAGGACAGGAGTACTTACGAGCAGTACTTC
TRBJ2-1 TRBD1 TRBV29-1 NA CSVPRRGTGVISYNEQFF TGCAGCGTTCCCCGAAGGGGCACAGGGGTCATCTCCTACAATGAGCAGTTCTTC
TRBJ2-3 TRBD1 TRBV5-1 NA CASSLTGQGVGTDTQYF TGCGCCAGCAGCTTGACGGGACAGGGGGTAGGCACAGATACGCAGTATTTT
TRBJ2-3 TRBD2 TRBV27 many CASSFWGLAGSSDTQYF TGTGCCAGCAGTTTTTGGGGACTAGCGGGGAGTTCAGATACGCAGTATTTT
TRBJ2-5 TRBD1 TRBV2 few CASGVAGTVQETQYF TGTGCCAGCGGGGTAGCAGGGACAGTCCAAGAGACCCAGTACTTC
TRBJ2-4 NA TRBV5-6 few CASSSRDDIQYF TGTGCCAGCAGCTCGAGGGACGACATTCAGTACTTC
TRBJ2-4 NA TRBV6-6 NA CASSPSQGNIQYF TGTGCCAGCAGTCCCTCACAGGGAAACATTCAGTACTTC
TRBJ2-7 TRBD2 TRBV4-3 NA CASSQGDRLAGGQYF TGCGCCAGCAGCCAAGGCGATAGACTAGCGGGAGGGCAGTACTTC